Sequencing of this T cell receptor (beta chain) was carried out in a study of blood T cells in healthy people across ages. Combining a sample-barcoded 5' primer with a J-beta primer mix, a second PCR ran for 7 to 11 cycles. The template-switch adaptor was a 5' adaptor with 12 random nucleotides. It tagged each cDNA molecule. Each CDR3 protein gets one entry after TCRdb re-called the 5' RACE reads with MiXCR. The sample carries roughly 1.9 million distinct CDR3 sequences, about 39% recorded once. Donors each provided ten milliliters of peripheral blood. The CDR3 length is 16 residues. The germline V gene encodes CDR1 MGHRA and CDR2 YSYEKL. With 3 bases removed from V and 6 bases from J, the gap between germline ends came to 18 bases.

The clonotype comes from a human donor in good health. The sample taken for sequencing was blood. This chain links TRBV4-1 with TRBJ1-5; a weak D match, TRBD1 (5 bases). This CDR3 reads CASSQGIGVGGQPQHF. The CDR3 DNA is TGCGCCAGCAGCCAGGGGATCGGGGTCGGGGGTCAGCCCCAGCATTTT.